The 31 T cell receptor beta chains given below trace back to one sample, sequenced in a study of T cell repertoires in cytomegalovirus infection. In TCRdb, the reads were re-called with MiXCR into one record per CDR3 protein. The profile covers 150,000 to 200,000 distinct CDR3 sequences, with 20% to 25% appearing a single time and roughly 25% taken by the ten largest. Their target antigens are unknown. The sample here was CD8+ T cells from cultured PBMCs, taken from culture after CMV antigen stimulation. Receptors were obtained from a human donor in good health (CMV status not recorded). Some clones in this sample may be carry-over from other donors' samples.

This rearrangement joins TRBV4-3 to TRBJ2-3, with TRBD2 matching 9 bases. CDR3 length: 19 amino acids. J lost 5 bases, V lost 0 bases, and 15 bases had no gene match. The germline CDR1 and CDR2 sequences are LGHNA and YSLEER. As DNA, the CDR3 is TGCGCCAGCAGCCAAGATCCGCAGTTCCAGCGGGGGGCGGAAGATACGCAGTATTTT. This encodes CASSQDPQFQRGAEDTQYF.

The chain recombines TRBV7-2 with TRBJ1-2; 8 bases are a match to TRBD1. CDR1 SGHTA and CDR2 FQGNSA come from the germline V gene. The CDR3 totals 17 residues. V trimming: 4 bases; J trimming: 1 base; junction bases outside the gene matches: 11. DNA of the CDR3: TGTGCCAGCAGCTCAGGGGGCACAGGGCGGTATAACTATGGCTACACCTTC. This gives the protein CASSSGGTGRYNYGYTF.

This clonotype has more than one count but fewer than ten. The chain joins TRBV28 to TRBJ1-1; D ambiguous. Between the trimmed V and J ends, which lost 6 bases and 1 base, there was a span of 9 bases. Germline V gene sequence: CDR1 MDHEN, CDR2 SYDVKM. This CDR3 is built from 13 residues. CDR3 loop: CASSRLRNTEAFF. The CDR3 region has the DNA TGTGCCAGCAGCCGGCTCCGGAACACTGAAGCTTTCTTT.

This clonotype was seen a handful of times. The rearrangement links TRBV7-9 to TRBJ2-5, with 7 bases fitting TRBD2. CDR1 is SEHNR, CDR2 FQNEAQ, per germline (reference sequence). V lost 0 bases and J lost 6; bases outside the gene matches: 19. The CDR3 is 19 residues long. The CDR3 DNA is TGTGCCAGCAGCTTAGCGGAGGGTTCGGAGCGGGGATCAAGAAAGACCCAGTACTTC. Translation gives CASSLAEGSERGSRKTQYF.

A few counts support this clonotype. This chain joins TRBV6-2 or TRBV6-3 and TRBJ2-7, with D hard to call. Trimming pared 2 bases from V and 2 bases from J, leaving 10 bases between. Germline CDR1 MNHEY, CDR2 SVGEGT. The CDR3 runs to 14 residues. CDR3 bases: TGTGCCAGCAGTTACGGGTACAGCACCTACGAGCAGTACTTC. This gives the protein CASSYGYSTYEQYF.

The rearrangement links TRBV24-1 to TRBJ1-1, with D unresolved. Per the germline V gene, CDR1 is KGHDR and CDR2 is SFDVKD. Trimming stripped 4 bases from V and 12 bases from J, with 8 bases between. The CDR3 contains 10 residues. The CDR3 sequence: CATSEGRPFF. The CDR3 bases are TGTGCCACCAGTGAGGGCCGACCTTTCTTT.

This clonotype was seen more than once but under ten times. The CDR3 protein is CASSQDSGGLRTGELFF. The CDR3 coding sequence is TGCGCCAGCAGCCAAGATTCGGGCGGGCTTCGAACCGGGGAGCTGTTTTTT. This chain joins TRBV4-3 and TRBJ2-2; D perhaps matches TRBD2 (5 bases). The CDR3 consists of 17 residues. Trimming pared 0 bases from V and 5 bases from J, leaving 16 bases between. Germline-derived CDR1 and CDR2 are LGHNA and YSLEER.

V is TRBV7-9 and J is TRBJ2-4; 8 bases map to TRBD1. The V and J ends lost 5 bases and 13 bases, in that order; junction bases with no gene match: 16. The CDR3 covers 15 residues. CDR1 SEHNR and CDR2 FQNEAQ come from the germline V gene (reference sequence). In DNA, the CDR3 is TGTGCCAGCAGCCCGCAGGGGGCTTACAAAAACAGGCAGTACTTC. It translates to CASSPQGAYKNRQYF.

CDR3 sequence reads: CASSVGNGFGYTF. DNA of the CDR3: TGTGCCAGCAGCGTTGGGAACGGCTTTGGCTACACCTTC. This sequence joins TRBV14 and TRBJ1-2; D unclear. The germline V and J ends were trimmed by 5 bases and 7 bases, with 14 bases remaining between them. Germline V lookup: CDR1 SGHDN, CDR2 FVKESK. The CDR3 is 13 residues long.

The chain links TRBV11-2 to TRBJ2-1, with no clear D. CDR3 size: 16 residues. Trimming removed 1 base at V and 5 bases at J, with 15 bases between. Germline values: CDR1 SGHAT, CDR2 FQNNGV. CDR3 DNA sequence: TGTGCCAGCAGCTTAGTGGTTAACACCCTCAACAATGAGCAGTTCTTC. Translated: CASSLVVNTLNNEQFF.

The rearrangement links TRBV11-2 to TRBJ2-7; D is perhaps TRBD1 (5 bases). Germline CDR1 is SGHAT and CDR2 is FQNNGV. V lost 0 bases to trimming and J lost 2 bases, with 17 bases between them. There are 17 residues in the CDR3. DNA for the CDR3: TGTGCCAGCAGCTTAGACAGGTGGGCAGGGATTCCCTACGAGCAGTACTTC. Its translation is CASSLDRWAGIPYEQYF.

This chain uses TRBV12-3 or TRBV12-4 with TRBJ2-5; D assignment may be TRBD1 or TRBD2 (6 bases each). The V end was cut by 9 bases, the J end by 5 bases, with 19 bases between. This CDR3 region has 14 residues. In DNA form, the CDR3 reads TGTGCCAGTGCTAGCAACGGGGGCGAGGAGACCCAGTACTTC. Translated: CASASNGGEETQYF.

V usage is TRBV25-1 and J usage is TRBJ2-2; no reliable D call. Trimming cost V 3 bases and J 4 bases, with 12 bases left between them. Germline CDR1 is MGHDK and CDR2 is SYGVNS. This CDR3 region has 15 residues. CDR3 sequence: CASSEKPYSTGELFF. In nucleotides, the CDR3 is TGTGCCAGCAGTGAGAAACCATACTCCACCGGGGAGCTGTTTTTT.

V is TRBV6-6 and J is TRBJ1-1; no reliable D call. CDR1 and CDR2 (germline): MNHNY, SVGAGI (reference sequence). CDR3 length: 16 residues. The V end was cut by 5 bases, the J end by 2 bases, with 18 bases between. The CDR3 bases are TGTGCCAGCAGTATCGGACCCCCGGGAGGTAACACTGAAGCTTTCTTT. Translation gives CASSIGPPGGNTEAFF.

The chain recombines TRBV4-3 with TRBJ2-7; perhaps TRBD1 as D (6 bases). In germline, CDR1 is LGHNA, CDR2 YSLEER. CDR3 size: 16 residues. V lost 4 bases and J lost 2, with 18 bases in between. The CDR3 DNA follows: TGCGCCAGCAGCCCCTCCCGGACAGCGACCACCTACGAGCAGTACTTC. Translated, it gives CASSPSRTATTYEQYF.

CDR3: CASSRSGSSYEQYF. CDR3 bases: TGTGCCAGCAGCCGGAGCGGGTCCTCCTACGAGCAGTACTTC. The rearrangement links TRBV7-9 to TRBJ2-7, with D perhaps TRBD2 (6 bases). Germline-derived CDR1 and CDR2 are SEHNR and FQNEAQ (reference sequence). The CDR3 loop spans 14 amino acids. Between the trimmed V and J ends, which lost 5 bases and 0 bases, there was a span of 11 bases.

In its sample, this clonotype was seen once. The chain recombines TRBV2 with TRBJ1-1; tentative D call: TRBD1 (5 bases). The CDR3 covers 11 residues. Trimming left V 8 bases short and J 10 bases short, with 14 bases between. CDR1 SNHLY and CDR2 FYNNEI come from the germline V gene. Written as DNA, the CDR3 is TGTGCCAGCCAGGGCGTCGTGGGAGCTTTCTTT. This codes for CASQGVVGAFF.

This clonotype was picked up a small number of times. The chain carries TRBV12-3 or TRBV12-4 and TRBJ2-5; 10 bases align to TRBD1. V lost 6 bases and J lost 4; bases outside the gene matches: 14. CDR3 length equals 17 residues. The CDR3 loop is CASSPTIDRGLRETQYF. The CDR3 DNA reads TGTGCCAGCAGCCCAACCATTGACAGGGGGCTAAGAGAGACCCAGTACTTC.

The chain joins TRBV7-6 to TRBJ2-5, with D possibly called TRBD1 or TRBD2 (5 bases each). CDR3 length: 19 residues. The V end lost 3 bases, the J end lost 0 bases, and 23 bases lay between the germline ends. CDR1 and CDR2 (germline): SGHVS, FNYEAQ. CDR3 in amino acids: CASSLSGTALGSDQETQYF. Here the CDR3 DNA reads TGTGCCAGCAGCTTGTCTGGGACGGCCTTAGGTAGCGACCAAGAGACCCAGTACTTC.

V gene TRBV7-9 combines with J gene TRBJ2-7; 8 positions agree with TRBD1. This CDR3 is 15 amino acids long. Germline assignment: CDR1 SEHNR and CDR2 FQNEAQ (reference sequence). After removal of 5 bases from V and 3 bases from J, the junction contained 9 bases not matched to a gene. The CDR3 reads CASSTKTGVVYEQYF. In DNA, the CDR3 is TGTGCCAGCAGCACCAAGACAGGGGTGGTCTACGAGCAGTACTTC.

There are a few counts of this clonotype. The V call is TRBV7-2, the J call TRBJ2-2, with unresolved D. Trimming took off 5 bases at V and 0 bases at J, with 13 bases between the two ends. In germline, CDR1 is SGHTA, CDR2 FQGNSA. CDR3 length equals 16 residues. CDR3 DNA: TGTGCCAGCAGCCCACCACCCCTCGCGAACACCGGGGAGCTGTTTTTT. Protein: CASSPPPLANTGELFF.

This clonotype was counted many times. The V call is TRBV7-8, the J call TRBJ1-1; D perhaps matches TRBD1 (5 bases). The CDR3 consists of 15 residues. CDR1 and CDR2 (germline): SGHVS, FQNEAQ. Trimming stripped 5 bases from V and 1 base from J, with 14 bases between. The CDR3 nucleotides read TGTGCCAGCAGCACTCTAGGGACGACGAACACTGAAGCTTTCTTT. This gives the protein CASSTLGTTNTEAFF.

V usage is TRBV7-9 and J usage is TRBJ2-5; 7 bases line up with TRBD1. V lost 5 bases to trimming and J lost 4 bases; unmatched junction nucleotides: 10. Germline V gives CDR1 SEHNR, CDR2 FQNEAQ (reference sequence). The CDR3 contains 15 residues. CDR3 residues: CASSPPPAGGETQYF. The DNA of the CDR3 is TGTGCCAGCAGCCCCCCCCCGGCAGGGGGAGAGACCCAGTACTTC.

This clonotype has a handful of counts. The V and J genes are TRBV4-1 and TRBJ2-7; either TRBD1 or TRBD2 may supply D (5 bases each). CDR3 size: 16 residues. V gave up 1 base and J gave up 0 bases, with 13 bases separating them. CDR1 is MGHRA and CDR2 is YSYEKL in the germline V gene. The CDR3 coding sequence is TGCGCCAGCAGCCAAGGCGAGGGGCGTGCCTCCTACGAGCAGTACTTC. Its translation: CASSQGEGRASYEQYF.

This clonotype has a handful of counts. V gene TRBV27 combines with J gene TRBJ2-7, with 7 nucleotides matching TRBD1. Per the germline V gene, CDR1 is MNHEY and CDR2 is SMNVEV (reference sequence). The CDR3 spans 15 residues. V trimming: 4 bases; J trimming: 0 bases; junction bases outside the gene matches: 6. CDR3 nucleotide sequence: TGTGCCAGCAGTTCCGGACAGGCCTCCTCCTACGAGCAGTACTTC. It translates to CASSSGQASSYEQYF.

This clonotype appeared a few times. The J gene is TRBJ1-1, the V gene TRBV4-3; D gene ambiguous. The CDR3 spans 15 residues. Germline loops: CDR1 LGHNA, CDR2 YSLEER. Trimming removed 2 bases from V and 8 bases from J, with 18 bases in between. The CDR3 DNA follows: TGCGCCAGCAGCCAAACGACGGATACTGGGAGGGAAGCTTTCTTT. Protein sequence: CASSQTTDTGREAFF.

The CDR3 protein is CASSQGPMGDEQFF. In DNA form, the CDR3 reads TGCGCCAGCAGCCAGGGACCCATGGGCGATGAGCAGTTCTTC. V and J are TRBV4-1 and TRBJ2-1; D is possibly TRBD1 or TRBD2 (5 bases each). CDR3 length: 14 amino acids. CDR1 is MGHRA and CDR2 is YSYEKL in the germline V gene. V was cut by 3 bases and J by 8 bases, with 14 bases left in between.

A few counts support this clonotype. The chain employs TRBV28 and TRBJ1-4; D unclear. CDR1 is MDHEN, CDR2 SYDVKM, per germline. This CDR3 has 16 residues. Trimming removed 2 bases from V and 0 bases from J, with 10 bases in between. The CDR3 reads CASSLVPAATNEKLFF. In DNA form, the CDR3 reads TGTGCCAGCAGTTTAGTACCGGCAGCAACTAATGAAAAACTGTTTTTT.

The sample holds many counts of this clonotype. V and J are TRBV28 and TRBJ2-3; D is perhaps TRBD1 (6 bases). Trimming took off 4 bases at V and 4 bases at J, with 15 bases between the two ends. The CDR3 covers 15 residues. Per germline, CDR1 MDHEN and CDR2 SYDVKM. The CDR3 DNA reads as TGTGCCAGCAGTTGGGGGCAAGGGGAGTCAGATACGCAGTATTTT. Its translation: CASSWGQGESDTQYF.

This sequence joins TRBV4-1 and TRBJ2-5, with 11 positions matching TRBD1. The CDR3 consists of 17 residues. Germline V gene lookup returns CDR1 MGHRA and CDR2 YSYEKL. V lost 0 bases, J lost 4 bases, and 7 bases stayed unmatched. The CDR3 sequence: CASSQDRGQGVGETQYF. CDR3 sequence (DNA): TGCGCCAGCAGCCAAGATAGGGGACAGGGGGTAGGAGAGACCCAGTACTTC.

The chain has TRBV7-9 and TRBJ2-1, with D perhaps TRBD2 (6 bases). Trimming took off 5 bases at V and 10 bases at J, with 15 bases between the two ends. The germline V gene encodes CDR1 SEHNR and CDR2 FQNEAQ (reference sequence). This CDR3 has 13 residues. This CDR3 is CASSRTTAREQFF. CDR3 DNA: TGTGCCAGCAGCCGGACTACCGCGAGGGAGCAGTTCTTC.